This T cell receptor (beta chain) was recorded in a study of CD8+ T cells in alopecia areata. The study's findings and limits: Clonality was higher in lesional than normal scalp, especially in alopecia totalis/universalis.

This clone was observed a few times. Its antigen is currently unknown. RNA, once extracted, was reverse transcribed into cDNA for use as the sequencing template. The repertoire was sequenced with immunoSEQ multiplex PCR; TCRdb's copy has only in-frame clones and lacks some. Of 100,000 to 120,000 clones listed, 59% are singletons. Trimming shortened V by 0 bases and J by 5 bases, and 21 bases separated the two germline ends. The CDR3 covers 18 residues. Germline V CDR1 and CDR2: SGDLS, YYNGEE. The specimen sequenced was CD8+ T cells sorted from blood. The sequence came from a human donor in good health. The chain employs TRBV9 and TRBJ2-1; weak D call: TRBD2 (7 bases). This CDR3 is CASSVEGYRGAINNEQFF. As DNA, the CDR3 is TGTGCCAGCAGCGTAGAAGGCTATCGGGGGGCAATCAACAATGAGCAGTTCTTC. The complete variable domain, with remaining parts taken from reference TRBV9 and TRBJ2-1, reads DSGVTQTPKHLITATGQRVTLRCSPRSGDLSVYWYQQSLDQGLQFLIQYYNGEERAKGNILERFSAQQFPDLHSELNLSSLELGDSALYFCASSVEGYRGAINNEQFFGPGTRLTVL.